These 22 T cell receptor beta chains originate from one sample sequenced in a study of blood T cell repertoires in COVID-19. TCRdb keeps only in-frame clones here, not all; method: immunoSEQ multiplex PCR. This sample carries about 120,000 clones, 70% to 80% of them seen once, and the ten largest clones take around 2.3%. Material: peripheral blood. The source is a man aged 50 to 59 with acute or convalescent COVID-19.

The CDR3 protein is CAIKRRTSGSHVTDTQYF. CDR3 nucleotides: TGTGCCATCAAGAGGCGGACTAGCGGGAGCCATGTCACAGATACGCAGTATTTT. The chain recombines TRBV10-3 with TRBJ2-3; 13 bases fit TRBD2. V trimming: 7 bases; J trimming: 2 bases; junction bases outside the gene matches: 12. The CDR3 is 18 residues long. Germline loops: CDR1 ENHRY, CDR2 SYGVKD.

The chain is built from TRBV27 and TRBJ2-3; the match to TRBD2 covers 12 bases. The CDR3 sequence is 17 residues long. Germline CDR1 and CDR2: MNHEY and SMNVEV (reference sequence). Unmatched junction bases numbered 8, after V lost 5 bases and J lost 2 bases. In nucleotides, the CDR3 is TGTGCCAGCAGTACGACGACTAGCGGGAGTTCCACAGATACGCAGTATTTT. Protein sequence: CASSTTTSGSSTDTQYF.

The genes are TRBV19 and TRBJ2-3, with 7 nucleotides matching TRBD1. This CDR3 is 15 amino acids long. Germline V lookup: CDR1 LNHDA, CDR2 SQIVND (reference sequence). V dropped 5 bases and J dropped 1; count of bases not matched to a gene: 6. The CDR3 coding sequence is TGTGCCAGTAGTGCTCGACAGGGTGGCACAGATACGCAGTATTTT. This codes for CASSARQGGTDTQYF.

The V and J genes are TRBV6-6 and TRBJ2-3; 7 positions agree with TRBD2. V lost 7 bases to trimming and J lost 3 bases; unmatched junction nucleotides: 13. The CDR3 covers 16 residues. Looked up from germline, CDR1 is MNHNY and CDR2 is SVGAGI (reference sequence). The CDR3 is CASTPRTSVGTDTQYF. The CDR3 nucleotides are TGTGCCAGCACCCCTCGTACTAGCGTAGGGACAGATACGCAGTATTTT.

The CDR3, as DNA: TGCGCCAGCAGCTTGTCGGACACAGGGGCAGGGGAGCAGTTCTTC. It encodes CASSLSDTGAGEQFF. The rearrangement joins TRBV5-1 to TRBJ2-1, with 7 bases lining up with TRBD1. The CDR3 is 15 amino acids. Germline V gene lookup returns CDR1 SGHRS and CDR2 YFSETQ. V was clipped by 1 base and J by 10 bases; unmatched bases: 11.

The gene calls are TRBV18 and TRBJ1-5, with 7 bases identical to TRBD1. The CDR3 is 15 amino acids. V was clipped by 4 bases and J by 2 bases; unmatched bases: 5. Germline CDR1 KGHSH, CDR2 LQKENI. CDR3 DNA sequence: TGTGCCAGCTCACACACAGGGGTGGGCAATCAGCCCCAGCATTTT. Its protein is CASSHTGVGNQPQHF.

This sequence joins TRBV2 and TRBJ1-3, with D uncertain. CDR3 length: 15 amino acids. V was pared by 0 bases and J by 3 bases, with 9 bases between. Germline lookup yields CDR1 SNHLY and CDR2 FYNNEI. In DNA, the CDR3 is TGTGCCAGCAGTGAAGCTGGAGGTTTTGGAAACACCATATATTTT. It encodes CASSEAGGFGNTIYF.

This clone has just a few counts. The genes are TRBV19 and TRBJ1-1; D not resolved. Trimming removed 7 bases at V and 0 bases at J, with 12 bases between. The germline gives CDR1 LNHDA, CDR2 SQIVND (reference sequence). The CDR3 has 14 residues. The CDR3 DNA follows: TGTGCCAGTAAATTACAGAATCTGAACACTGAAGCTTTCTTT. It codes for CASKLQNLNTEAFF.

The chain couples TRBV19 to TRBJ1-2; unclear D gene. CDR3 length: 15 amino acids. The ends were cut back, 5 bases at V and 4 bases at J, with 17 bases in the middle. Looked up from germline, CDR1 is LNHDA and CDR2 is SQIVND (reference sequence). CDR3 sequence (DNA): TGTGCCAGTAGTCCACGACTCATACCCAGCTATGGCTACACCTTC. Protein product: CASSPRLIPSYGYTF.

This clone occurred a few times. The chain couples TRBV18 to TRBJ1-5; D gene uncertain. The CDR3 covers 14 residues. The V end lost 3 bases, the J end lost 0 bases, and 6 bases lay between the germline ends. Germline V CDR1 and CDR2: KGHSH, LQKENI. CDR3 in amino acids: CASSPGISNQPQHF. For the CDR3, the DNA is TGTGCCAGCTCACCCGGGATTAGCAATCAGCCCCAGCATTTT.

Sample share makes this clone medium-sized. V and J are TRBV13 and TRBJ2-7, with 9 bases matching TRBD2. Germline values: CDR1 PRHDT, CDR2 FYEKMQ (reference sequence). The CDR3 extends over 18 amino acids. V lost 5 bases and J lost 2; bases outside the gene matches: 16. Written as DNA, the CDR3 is TGTGCCAGCAGCCCCCTTGGAGCGGGGGGATCCGGGGCCTACGAGCAGTACTTC. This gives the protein CASSPLGAGGSGAYEQYF.

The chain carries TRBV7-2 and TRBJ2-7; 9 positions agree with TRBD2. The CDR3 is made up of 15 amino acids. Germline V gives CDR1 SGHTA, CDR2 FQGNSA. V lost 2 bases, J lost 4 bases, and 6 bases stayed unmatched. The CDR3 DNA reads TGTGCCAGCAGCTTATTAGCGGGGGCAGGTTACGAGCAGTACTTC. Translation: CASSLLAGAGYEQYF.

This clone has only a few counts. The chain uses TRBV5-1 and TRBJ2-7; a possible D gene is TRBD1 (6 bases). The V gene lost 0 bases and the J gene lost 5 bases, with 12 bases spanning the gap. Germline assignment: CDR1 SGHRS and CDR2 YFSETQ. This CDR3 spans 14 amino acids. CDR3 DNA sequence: TGCGCCAGCAGCTTGGGGGGGCTAGTGGACGAGCAGTACTTC. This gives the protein CASSLGGLVDEQYF.

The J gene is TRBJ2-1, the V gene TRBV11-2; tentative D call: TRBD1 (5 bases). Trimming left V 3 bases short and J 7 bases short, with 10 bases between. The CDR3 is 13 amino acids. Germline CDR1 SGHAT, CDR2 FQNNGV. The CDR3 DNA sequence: TGTGCCAGCAGCTTCCTAGGGGTAAATGAGCAGTTCTTC. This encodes CASSFLGVNEQFF.

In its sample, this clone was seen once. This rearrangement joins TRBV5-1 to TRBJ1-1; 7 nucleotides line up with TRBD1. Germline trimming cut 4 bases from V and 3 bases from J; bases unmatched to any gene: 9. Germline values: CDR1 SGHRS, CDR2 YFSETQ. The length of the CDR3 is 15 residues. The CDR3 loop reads CASSLRQGWDTEAFF. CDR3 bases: TGCGCCAGCAGCCTACGACAGGGTTGGGACACTGAAGCTTTCTTT.

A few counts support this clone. Here the CDR3 DNA reads TGCAGCGTTGAAGATGGTCAGGGCGCAGAGGAGACCCAGTACTTC. It is translated as CSVEDGQGAEETQYF. The rearrangement joins TRBV29-1 to TRBJ2-5, with D perhaps matching TRBD1 (5 bases). Trimming cost V 0 bases and J 5 bases, with 16 bases left between them. CDR3 length: 15 amino acids. Germline loops: CDR1 SQVTM, CDR2 ANQGSEA.

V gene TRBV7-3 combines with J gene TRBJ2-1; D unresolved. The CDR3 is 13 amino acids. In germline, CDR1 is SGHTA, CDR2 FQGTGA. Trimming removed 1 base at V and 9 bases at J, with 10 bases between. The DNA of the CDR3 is TGTGCCAGCAGCTTAAGGTACGGTGGTGAGCAGTTCTTC. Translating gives CASSLRYGGEQFF.

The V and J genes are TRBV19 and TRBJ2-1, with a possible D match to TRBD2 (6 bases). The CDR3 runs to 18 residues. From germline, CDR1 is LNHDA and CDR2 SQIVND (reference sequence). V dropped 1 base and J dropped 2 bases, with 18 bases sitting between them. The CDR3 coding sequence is TGTGCCAGTAGTATAGGTCTGGGGACTCTCCAAACCTACAATGAGCAGTTCTTC. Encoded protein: CASSIGLGTLQTYNEQFF.

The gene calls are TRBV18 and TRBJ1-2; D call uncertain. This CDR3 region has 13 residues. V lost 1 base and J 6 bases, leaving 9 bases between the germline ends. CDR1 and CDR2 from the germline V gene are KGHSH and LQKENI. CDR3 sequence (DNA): TGTGCCAGCTCACCACGAATCTCGGATGGCTACACCTTC. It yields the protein CASSPRISDGYTF.

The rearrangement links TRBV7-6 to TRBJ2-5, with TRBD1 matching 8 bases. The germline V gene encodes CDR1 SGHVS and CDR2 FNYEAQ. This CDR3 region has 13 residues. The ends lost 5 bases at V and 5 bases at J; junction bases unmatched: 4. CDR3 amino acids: CASSRQGLETQYF. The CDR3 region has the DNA TGTGCCAGCAGCCGACAGGGGTTGGAGACCCAGTACTTC.

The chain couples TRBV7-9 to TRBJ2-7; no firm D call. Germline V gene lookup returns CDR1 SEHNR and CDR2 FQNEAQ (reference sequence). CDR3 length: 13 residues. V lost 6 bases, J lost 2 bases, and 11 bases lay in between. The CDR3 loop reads CASSSGRAYEQYF. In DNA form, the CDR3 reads TGTGCCAGCAGTTCAGGTCGAGCCTACGAGCAGTACTTC.

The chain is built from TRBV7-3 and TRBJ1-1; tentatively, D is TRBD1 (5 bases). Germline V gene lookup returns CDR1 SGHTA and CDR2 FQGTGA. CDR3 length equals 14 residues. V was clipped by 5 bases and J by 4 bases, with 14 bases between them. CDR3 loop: CASSKGPGITEAFF. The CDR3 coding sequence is TGTGCCAGCAGCAAAGGTCCAGGGATCACTGAAGCTTTCTTT.